This TCR beta chain was recorded in a study of glioma-infiltrating T cells. This clonotype was detected a few times. The CDR3 has 15 residues. Trimming left V 2 bases short and J 8 bases short, with 15 bases between. Germline V gives CDR1 MDHEN, CDR2 SYDVKM. TCR alpha and beta CDR3 regions were amplified from RNA using iRepertoire nested multiplex PCR. TCRdb re-derived calls from the multiplex PCR reads in MiXCR, one entry per CDR3 protein. The sample lists around 390,000 distinct CDR3 sequences; about two fifths were seen once. The chain links TRBV28 to TRBJ1-4; perhaps TRBD1 as D (5 bases). Specimen: glioma tissue, nonneoplastic brain tissue, or PBMCs (not recorded which). The TCR sequence derives from a human donor with low-grade glioma or glioblastoma, undergoing nonglioma brain surgery, or in good health (not recorded which). The CDR3 sequence: CASSLRGGQREKLFF. The CDR3 region has the DNA TGTGCCAGCAGTTTAAGGGGAGGGCAAAGGGAAAAACTGTTTTTT.